A single TCR beta chain is shown here with its context. Its antigen is still unknown. Time point defined: baseline, week 1 (first vaccination visit). Treatment specified: pre-vaccination baseline after standard-of-care therapy. This record comes from a study of a mutant IDH1 vaccine in newly diagnosed glioma. Overall study: The sex distribution of treated patients was 62.5% male and roughly 40% female, with a mean age of around 43 years. Previous treatment comprised radiotherapy, temozolomide, or both, mostly both.

Study-wide points: Altogether, about 95% of patients exhibited vaccine-induced immune responses.

The table came from immunoSEQ multiplex PCR; TCRdb's copy has only in-frame clones and leaves some out. The sample carries approximately 36,000 clones, around nine tenths recorded once. Germline assignment: CDR1 SGHAT and CDR2 FQDESV (reference sequence). This CDR3 has 16 residues. With 5 bases clipped from V and 2 bases from J, the junction kept 7 bases outside the gene matches. This TCR came from a man between 18 and 29 years old with glioma. V is TRBV11-1 and J is TRBJ2-5, with 11 bases that match TRBD2. The sample was PBMCs, taken from a glioma patient treated with radiotherapy, temozolomide or both. CDR3 sequence reads: CASSPGTSGKQETQYF. The CDR3 bases are TGTGCCAGCAGCCCGGGGACTAGCGGAAAACAAGAGACCCAGTACTTC.